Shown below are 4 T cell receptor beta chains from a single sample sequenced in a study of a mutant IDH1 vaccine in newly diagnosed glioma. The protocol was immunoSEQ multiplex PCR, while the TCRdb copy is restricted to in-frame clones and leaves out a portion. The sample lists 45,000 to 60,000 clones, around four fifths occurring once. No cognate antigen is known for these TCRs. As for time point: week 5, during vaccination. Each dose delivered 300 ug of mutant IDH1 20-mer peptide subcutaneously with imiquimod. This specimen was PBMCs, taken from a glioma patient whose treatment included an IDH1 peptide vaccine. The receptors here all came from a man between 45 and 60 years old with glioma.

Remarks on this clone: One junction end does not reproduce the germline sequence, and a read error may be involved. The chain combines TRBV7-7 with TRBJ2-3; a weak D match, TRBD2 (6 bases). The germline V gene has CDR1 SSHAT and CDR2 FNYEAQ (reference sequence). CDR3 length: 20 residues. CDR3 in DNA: TGTGCTAGCAGCTTAGCTCAACCCGGGACTGGACGATTTAGCACAGATACGCAGTATTTT. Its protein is CASSLAQPGTGRFSTDTQYF.

The CDR3 loop is CSAGQNSGNTIYF. Here the CDR3 DNA reads TGCAGCGCGGGACAGAACTCTGGAAACACCATATATTTT. The rearrangement uses TRBV29-1 and TRBJ1-3; 7 nucleotides align to TRBD1. From germline, CDR1 is SQVTM and CDR2 ANQGSEA. The CDR3 spans 13 residues. V lost 7 bases, J lost 0 bases, and 3 bases stayed unmatched.

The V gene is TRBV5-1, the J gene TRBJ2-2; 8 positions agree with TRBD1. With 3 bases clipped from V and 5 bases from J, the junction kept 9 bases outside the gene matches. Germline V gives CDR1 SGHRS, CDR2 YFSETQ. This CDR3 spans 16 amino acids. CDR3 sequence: CASSSRGDRTTGELFF. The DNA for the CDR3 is TGCGCCAGCAGCTCGAGGGGGGACAGGACAACCGGGGAGCTGTTTTTT.

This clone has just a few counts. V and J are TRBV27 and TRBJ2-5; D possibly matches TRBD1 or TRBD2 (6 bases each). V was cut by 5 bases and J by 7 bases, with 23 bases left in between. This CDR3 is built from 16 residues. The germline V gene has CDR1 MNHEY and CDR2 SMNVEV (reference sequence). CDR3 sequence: CASSPGQRGAFRTQYF. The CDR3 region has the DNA TGTGCCAGCAGTCCTGGTCAGAGGGGGGCCTTCCGGACCCAGTACTTC.